The 8 T cell receptor beta chains in this list originate from one sample, sequenced in a study of T cell responses to AZD1222 COVID-19 vaccine. TCRdb keeps only in-frame clones here, not all; method: immunoSEQ multiplex PCR. Among around 58,000 clones, 80% to 90% were seen once, and the ten largest hold roughly 14%. The specimen comprised peripheral blood, sampled 28 days after the second AZD1222 dose. These receptors were collected from an adult who received the AZD1222 COVID-19 vaccine.

This rearrangement joins TRBV7-9 to TRBJ2-1, with 7 positions matching TRBD1. CDR1 SEHNR and CDR2 FQNEAQ come from the germline V gene (reference sequence). CDR3 length: 15 amino acids. V was clipped by 1 base and J by 1 base; unmatched bases: 1. The CDR3 sequence is CASSLGQGSYNEQFF. For the CDR3, the DNA is TGTGCCAGCAGCTTAGGACAGGGATCCTACAATGAGCAGTTCTTC.

The rearrangement joins TRBV7-2 to TRBJ2-3; D call uncertain. The germline CDR1 and CDR2 sequences are SGHTA and FQGNSA. This CDR3 has 11 amino acids. Between the trimmed V and J ends, which lost 5 bases and 3 bases, there was a span of 3 bases. This CDR3 reads CASSPTDTQYF. In DNA, the CDR3 is TGTGCCAGCAGCCCGACAGATACGCAGTATTTT. Combining the CDR3 with reference TRBV7-2 and TRBJ2-3 gives the whole variable domain GAGVSQSPSNKVTEKGKDVELRCDPISGHTALYWYRQSLGQGLEFLIYFQGNSAPDKSGLPSDRFSAERTGGSVSTLTIQRTQQEDSAVYLCASSPTDTQYFGPGTRLTVL.

The chain carries TRBV24-1 and TRBJ1-5, with unresolved D. The CDR3 runs to 14 residues. Trimming left V 7 bases short and J 0 bases short, with 9 bases between. In germline, CDR1 is KGHDR, CDR2 SFDVKD. The CDR3 DNA follows: TGTGCCACCAGAACGGTTTATAGCAATCAGCCCCAGCATTTT. Protein: CATRTVYSNQPQHF.

This chain joins TRBV3-1 (or the pseudogene TRBV3-2) and TRBJ1-3; 8 nucleotides align to TRBD1. V shed 2 bases and J 2 bases; nucleotides not matched to a gene: 5. The germline gives CDR1 LGHDT, CDR2 YNNKEL (reference sequence). This CDR3 is 16 amino acids long. The CDR3 bases are TGTGCCAGCAGCCAATTGGACAGGGCAACTGGAAACACCATATATTTT. Protein: CASSQLDRATGNTIYF.

The chain carries TRBV19 and TRBJ2-3, with D unresolved. The ends were cut back, 8 bases at V and 0 bases at J, with 12 bases in the middle. Germline values: CDR1 LNHDA, CDR2 SQIVND (reference sequence). The CDR3 extends over 14 amino acids. The CDR3 coding sequence is TGTGCCAGTTCACGGGTGGGTAGCACAGATACGCAGTATTTT. It specifies CASSRVGSTDTQYF.

CDR3 protein: CASSQGLYNSPLHF. The CDR3 DNA follows: TGTGCCAGCAGCCAAGGCCTTTATAATTCACCCCTCCACTTT. The rearrangement links TRBV11-2 to TRBJ1-6; D not resolved. The CDR3 spans 14 residues. V was clipped by 5 bases and J by 4 bases, with 9 bases between them. The germline V gene encodes CDR1 SGHAT and CDR2 FQNNGV.

V usage is TRBV7-8 and J usage is TRBJ1-4, with D possibly TRBD1 on 6 matching bases. With 4 bases removed from V and 10 bases from J, the gap between germline ends came to 19 bases. The CDR3 contains 15 residues. The germline gives CDR1 SGHVS, CDR2 FQNEAQ. The CDR3 DNA is TGTGCCAGCAGCTCTGAACAGGGAAGGCGGGGAAAACTGTTTTTT. It yields the protein CASSSEQGRRGKLFF.

In DNA, the CDR3 is TGTGCCAGCAGCGCCACTGGGACGACAGAGACCCAGTACTTC. Translating gives CASSATGTTETQYF. V gene TRBV9 combines with J gene TRBJ2-5; D might be TRBD1 or TRBD2, each matching 5 bases. The CDR3 spans 14 residues. The germline gives CDR1 SGDLS, CDR2 YYNGEE. Trimming pared 3 bases from V and 4 bases from J, leaving 13 bases between.